The present T cell receptor beta chain was sequenced within a study of human T cells and chemical hapten exposure. The overall study: Variation in per-sample TCR yields came mainly from small pooled library volume differences.

Whole-study results and caveats: All donors were alopecia patients, so their immunity may differ from that of healthy people.

With 4 bases removed from V and 2 bases from J, the gap between germline ends came to 10 bases. The CDR3 is 14 amino acids. Per the germline V gene, CDR1 is LGHNA and CDR2 is YSLEER. As regards this clonotype: Its specificity is unknown.

Time point reported: pre-sensitization, week 0. Treatment indicated: therapeutic diphenylcyclopropenone sensitization with weekly scalp DPC. MiXCR was run by TCRdb on the RACE reads, yielding one entry per CDR3 protein. The table includes around 120,000 distinct CDR3 sequences, roughly 14% detected once. The clonotype comes from a woman younger than 30 with alopecia areata. Some clones in this sample may be carry-over from other donors' samples. The rearrangement links TRBV4-3 to TRBJ2-3, with D unresolved. This specimen was whole blood, taken in connection with sensitization to the hapten diphenylcyclopropenone (DPC). The CDR3 spells CASSLIPDTDTQYF. The CDR3 bases are TGCGCCAGCAGCCTTATACCAGACACAGATACGCAGTATTTT.